Listed below are T cell receptor beta chains from one sample, sequenced in a study of T-cell memory formation after mild COVID-19. TCRdb reanalysed the 5' RACE reads using MiXCR and keeps one entry per CDR3 protein. The sample shows 450,000 to 650,000 distinct CDR3 sequences, roughly 20% of them seen only once. Sequencing was performed on PBMCs or a T cell subset sorted from them (not recorded which). The receptor source for this set is an adult woman who had mild COVID-19 (a few samples of this study predate the infection). Cell type and time point are not known. The CDR3 runs from the conserved cysteine through the conserved F or W. The D gene is left open where the match is weak. Clone size appears in some rows only: once, few, many, or a class for an expanded clone.

clone_size: NA
v_call: TRBV30
d_call: NA
j_call: TRBJ2-5
cdr3_nt: TGTGCCTGGAGTGTACTGGACACCCTATCCCAAGAGACCCAGTACTTC
cdr3_aa: CAWSVLDTLSQETQYF

clone_size: NA
v_call: TRBV11-3
d_call: NA
j_call: TRBJ2-7
cdr3_nt: TGTGCCAGCAGCGCGGGACCGTCGAGAGGGCAGTACTTC
cdr3_aa: CASSAGPSRGQYF

clone_size: many
v_call: TRBV12-3/TRBV12-4
d_call: NA
j_call: TRBJ2-1
cdr3_nt: TGTGCCAGCAGTTTAGTTTCGAGCTCCTACAATGAGCAGTTCTTC
cdr3_aa: CASSLVSSSYNEQFF

clone_size: NA
v_call: TRBV10-3
d_call: TRBD1
j_call: TRBJ1-1
cdr3_nt: TGTGCCATCACATCAACACAGGGGCAAGCTTTCTTT
cdr3_aa: CAITSTQGQAFF

clone_size: few
v_call: TRBV2
d_call: TRBD2
j_call: TRBJ2-3
cdr3_nt: TGTGCCAGCAGTGAAGCGAGCGGGGTCACAGATACGCAGTATTTT
cdr3_aa: CASSEASGVTDTQYF

clone_size: few
v_call: TRBV29-1
d_call: TRBD1
j_call: TRBJ2-2
cdr3_nt: TGCAGCGTGAGGGACCGGGACAGCTACACCGGGGAGCTGTTTTTT
cdr3_aa: CSVRDRDSYTGELFF

clone_size: NA
v_call: TRBV7-9
d_call: NA
j_call: TRBJ1-2
cdr3_nt: TGTGCCAGCAGCTTACCAGGGATTAACTATGGCTACACCTTC
cdr3_aa: CASSLPGINYGYTF

clone_size: few
v_call: TRBV24-1
d_call: TRBD2
j_call: TRBJ2-5
cdr3_nt: TGTGCCACCAGTGATCGGACTAGCGGGGGAGAGACCCAGTACTTC
cdr3_aa: CATSDRTSGGETQYF

clone_size: NA
v_call: TRBV7-2
d_call: NA
j_call: TRBJ1-5
cdr3_nt: TGTGCCAGCAGCTTAGTCGCAGGGCGCAATCAGCCCCAGCATTTT
cdr3_aa: CASSLVAGRNQPQHF

clone_size: few
v_call: TRBV4-3
d_call: NA
j_call: TRBJ2-3
cdr3_nt: TGCGCCAGCAGCCGGGACCGACATGGGGAGACAGATACGCAGTATTTT
cdr3_aa: CASSRDRHGETDTQYF

clone_size: few
v_call: TRBV27
d_call: TRBD1
j_call: TRBJ2-7
cdr3_nt: TGTGCCAGCAGTCCCCCCGACAGGGAACTTTACGAGCAGTACTTC
cdr3_aa: CASSPPDRELYEQYF

clone_size: NA
v_call: TRBV7-2
d_call: NA
j_call: TRBJ1-4
cdr3_nt: TGTGCCAGCAGCCACGGGGGGGCGCGGAGGGAAAAACTGTTTTTT
cdr3_aa: CASSHGGARREKLFF

clone_size: few
v_call: TRBV5-1
d_call: TRBD2
j_call: TRBJ2-3
cdr3_nt: TGCGCCAGCAGCACCTCTAGCGGGAGAGCAGTAGATACGCAGTATTTT
cdr3_aa: CASSTSSGRAVDTQYF

clone_size: few
v_call: TRBV14
d_call: TRBD2
j_call: TRBJ2-7
cdr3_nt: TGTGCCAGCAGCCAAGATCAGCGGGGCTCCTACGAGCAGTACTTC
cdr3_aa: CASSQDQRGSYEQYF

clone_size: few
v_call: TRBV7-9
d_call: NA
j_call: TRBJ2-1
cdr3_nt: TGTGCCAGCAGCTGGGGGCGGGAGAAAGAGTTCTTC
cdr3_aa: CASSWGREKEFF

clone_size: few
v_call: TRBV7-9
d_call: TRBD2
j_call: TRBJ2-7
cdr3_nt: TGTGCCAGCAGCCTTACTAGCGTAAGCTCCTACGAGCAGTACTTC
cdr3_aa: CASSLTSVSSYEQYF

clone_size: NA
v_call: TRBV6-6
d_call: TRBD1
j_call: TRBJ2-1
cdr3_nt: TGTGCCAGCAGTGGACAGGGGGCCTACAATGAGCAGTTCTTC
cdr3_aa: CASSGQGAYNEQFF

clone_size: NA
v_call: TRBV28
d_call: NA
j_call: TRBJ1-1
cdr3_nt: TGTGCCAGCAGTTTATTGTGGGCCCAGGGAGGATCTGAAGCTTTCTTT
cdr3_aa: CASSLLWAQGGSEAFF

clone_size: NA
v_call: TRBV5-1
d_call: NA
j_call: TRBJ1-1
cdr3_nt: TGCGCCAGCAGTCAACCGGGAGGCCAAGTGAACACTGAAGCTTTCTTT
cdr3_aa: CASSQPGGQVNTEAFF

clone_size: NA
v_call: TRBV29-1
d_call: NA
j_call: TRBJ2-2
cdr3_nt: TGCAGCGTTGAAGGTCGGTTCGGGGAGCTGTTTTTT
cdr3_aa: CSVEGRFGELFF

clone_size: NA
v_call: TRBV29-1
d_call: NA
j_call: TRBJ1-2
cdr3_nt: TGCAGCGGCGGGACCCAGAAAGGCTACACCTTC
cdr3_aa: CSGGTQKGYTF

clone_size: NA
v_call: TRBV4-3
d_call: NA
j_call: TRBJ2-3
cdr3_nt: TGCGCCAGCAGCCAAGATCCTCCCACGGGTACGCAGTATTTT
cdr3_aa: CASSQDPPTGTQYF

clone_size: few
v_call: TRBV15
d_call: TRBD2
j_call: TRBJ2-5
cdr3_nt: TGTGCCACCAGCAGAGGTTTGCGAGCGGGAGCCGAAGAGACCCAGTACTTC
cdr3_aa: CATSRGLRAGAEETQYF

clone_size: NA
v_call: TRBV5-5
d_call: TRBD1
j_call: TRBJ2-5
cdr3_nt: TGTGCCAGCGACAAGACAGGGTTCGGGGAGACCCAGTACTTC
cdr3_aa: CASDKTGFGETQYF

clone_size: few
v_call: TRBV18
d_call: NA
j_call: TRBJ2-7
cdr3_nt: TGTGCCAGCTCACCACCGGACAGCTCCTACGAGCAGTACTTC
cdr3_aa: CASSPPDSSYEQYF

clone_size: many
v_call: TRBV7-9
d_call: NA
j_call: TRBJ2-7
cdr3_nt: TGTGCCAGCAGCTTAAACTACGGGTACGAGCAGTACTTC
cdr3_aa: CASSLNYGYEQYF

clone_size: NA
v_call: TRBV5-1
d_call: NA
j_call: TRBJ1-1
cdr3_nt: TGCGCCAGCAGCCCGGAGGACAGTGCAAGGGCTGAAGCTTTCTTT
cdr3_aa: CASSPEDSARAEAFF

clone_size: few
v_call: TRBV7-6
d_call: TRBD2
j_call: TRBJ2-1
cdr3_nt: TGTGCCAGCAGCTCCACCCTACTAGCGGGAGGAGTAAATGAGCAGTTCTTC
cdr3_aa: CASSSTLLAGGVNEQFF

clone_size: NA
v_call: TRBV7-8
d_call: NA
j_call: TRBJ2-3
cdr3_nt: TGTGCCAGCACCACCTTATGGGCGGGGGCCGGCATAGATACGCAGTATTTT
cdr3_aa: CASTTLWAGAGIDTQYF

clone_size: few
v_call: TRBV7-9
d_call: NA
j_call: TRBJ2-3
cdr3_nt: TGTGCCAGCATTGGCGGCGGTCGAACAGATACGCAGTATTTT
cdr3_aa: CASIGGGRTDTQYF

clone_size: NA
v_call: TRBV27
d_call: NA
j_call: TRBJ2-2
cdr3_nt: TGTGCCAGCAGTTTCGGACGGCTCACCGGGGAGCTGTTTTTT
cdr3_aa: CASSFGRLTGELFF

clone_size: NA
v_call: TRBV5-1
d_call: NA
j_call: TRBJ1-1
cdr3_nt: TGCGCCAGCAGCGAAGAAGGGGTTACTGAAGCTTTCTTT
cdr3_aa: CASSEEGVTEAFF

clone_size: NA
v_call: TRBV20-1
d_call: NA
j_call: TRBJ1-2
cdr3_nt: TGCAGTGCTAGGTGGAACTATGGCTACACCTTC
cdr3_aa: CSARWNYGYTF

clone_size: NA
v_call: TRBV12-3/TRBV12-4
d_call: NA
j_call: TRBJ2-5
cdr3_nt: TGTGCCAGCAGTCCGGAGGGGGCGGCCCAGTACTTC
cdr3_aa: CASSPEGAAQYF

clone_size: NA
v_call: TRBV3-1
d_call: TRBD1
j_call: TRBJ2-7
cdr3_nt: TGTGCCAGCAGCCTCGGGACAGGGCGAAGCTCCTACGAGCAGTACTTC
cdr3_aa: CASSLGTGRSSYEQYF

clone_size: NA
v_call: TRBV2
d_call: NA
j_call: TRBJ2-7
cdr3_nt: TGTGCCAGCAGTGAGGCAGGGGCCTACGAGCAGTACTTC
cdr3_aa: CASSEAGAYEQYF

clone_size: many
v_call: TRBV20-1
d_call: TRBD2
j_call: TRBJ2-7
cdr3_nt: TGCAGTGCCCGTCGCCCTAGCGGGGATCCCTACGAGCAGTACTTC
cdr3_aa: CSARRPSGDPYEQYF

clone_size: few
v_call: TRBV9
d_call: NA
j_call: TRBJ2-2
cdr3_nt: TGTGCCAGTTCCCGGGACTCACACACCGGGGAGCTGTTTTTT
cdr3_aa: CASSRDSHTGELFF

clone_size: NA
v_call: TRBV6-2/TRBV6-3
d_call: NA
j_call: TRBJ2-1
cdr3_nt: TGTGCCAGCAGCCGTACCGGGACATATCTCAATGAGCAGTTCTTC
cdr3_aa: CASSRTGTYLNEQFF

clone_size: many
v_call: TRBV10-3
d_call: TRBD2
j_call: TRBJ2-1
cdr3_nt: TGTGCCATCAGTGAGTCGGGGCTAGCGGGAAATGAGCAGTTCTTC
cdr3_aa: CAISESGLAGNEQFF

clone_size: many
v_call: TRBV7-8
d_call: TRBD2
j_call: TRBJ2-3
cdr3_nt: TGTGCCAGCAGCCGTCCTAGCGGAAGCACAGATACGCAGTATTTT
cdr3_aa: CASSRPSGSTDTQYF

clone_size: NA
v_call: TRBV28
d_call: NA
j_call: TRBJ2-5
cdr3_nt: TGTGCCAGCAGTTTTCCCCGGGACACCATAGGGGAGACCCAGTACTTC
cdr3_aa: CASSFPRDTIGETQYF

clone_size: NA
v_call: TRBV20-1
d_call: NA
j_call: TRBJ2-2
cdr3_nt: TGCAGTGCCCGGCGGAGGGCCAGCCGTACGGCGAACACCGGGGAGCTGTTTTTT
cdr3_aa: CSARRRASRTANTGELFF

clone_size: many
v_call: TRBV5-6
d_call: TRBD1
j_call: TRBJ2-7
cdr3_nt: TGTGCCAGCAGCTTGACAGGGGGCAAGTACGAGCAGTACTTC
cdr3_aa: CASSLTGGKYEQYF

clone_size: NA
v_call: TRBV12-3/TRBV12-4
d_call: NA
j_call: TRBJ2-3
cdr3_nt: TGTGCCAGCAGTTTTTACGGGGGATCGGGCACAGATACGCAGTATTTT
cdr3_aa: CASSFYGGSGTDTQYF

clone_size: NA
v_call: TRBV10-3
d_call: TRBD1
j_call: TRBJ2-7
cdr3_nt: TGTGCCATCAGTGGTGGGACAGGGACCGAGCAGTACTTC
cdr3_aa: CAISGGTGTEQYF

clone_size: NA
v_call: TRBV24-1
d_call: NA
j_call: TRBJ2-2
cdr3_nt: TGTGCCACCAGTAGGAGATCCCTCAACACCGGGGAGCTGTTTTTT
cdr3_aa: CATSRRSLNTGELFF

clone_size: NA
v_call: TRBV5-1
d_call: TRBD2
j_call: TRBJ2-5
cdr3_nt: TGCGCCAGCAGCTCAGCGGGGGTCTTACAAGAGACCCAGTACTTC
cdr3_aa: CASSSAGVLQETQYF

clone_size: few
v_call: TRBV5-6
d_call: TRBD1
j_call: TRBJ2-3
cdr3_nt: TGTGCCAGCAACCCAACAGGGGGCCTGGTTACAGATACGCAGTATTTT
cdr3_aa: CASNPTGGLVTDTQYF

clone_size: NA
v_call: TRBV30
d_call: NA
j_call: TRBJ2-1
cdr3_nt: TGTGCCTGGAGTTGGTCGGGACGCTACAATGAGCAGTTCTTC
cdr3_aa: CAWSWSGRYNEQFF

clone_size: few
v_call: TRBV5-6
d_call: NA
j_call: TRBJ2-5
cdr3_nt: TGTGCCAGCAGCTTGGATGGAGGGGGGGAAGAGACCCAGTACTTC
cdr3_aa: CASSLDGGGEETQYF

clone_size: few
v_call: TRBV20-1
d_call: TRBD1
j_call: TRBJ1-1
cdr3_nt: TGCAGTGCTAGAAAGGGGGCAGCGAACACTGAAGCTTTCTTT
cdr3_aa: CSARKGAANTEAFF

clone_size: few
v_call: TRBV4-1
d_call: NA
j_call: TRBJ2-7
cdr3_nt: TGCGCCAGCAGCCAAGATTACTACGAGCAGTACTTC
cdr3_aa: CASSQDYYEQYF

clone_size: few
v_call: TRBV5-6
d_call: NA
j_call: TRBJ1-1
cdr3_nt: TGTGCCAGCAGCTTGGCGGAGATTACGAACACTGAAGCTTTCTTT
cdr3_aa: CASSLAEITNTEAFF

clone_size: few
v_call: TRBV20-1
d_call: NA
j_call: TRBJ1-1
cdr3_nt: TGCAGTGCCTTCCGAGAGGGTACTGAAGCTTTCTTT
cdr3_aa: CSAFREGTEAFF

clone_size: once
v_call: TRBV5-6
d_call: NA
j_call: TRBJ2-7
cdr3_nt: TGTGCCAGCAGCGTCGCCGGGCCGCGGGGCGAGCAGTACTTC
cdr3_aa: CASSVAGPRGEQYF

clone_size: NA
v_call: TRBV7-2
d_call: TRBD2
j_call: TRBJ2-1
cdr3_nt: TGTGCCAGCAGCTTAACTAGCGGGATGTCCTACAATGAGCAGTTCTTC
cdr3_aa: CASSLTSGMSYNEQFF

clone_size: NA
v_call: TRBV5-1
d_call: TRBD2
j_call: TRBJ2-3
cdr3_nt: TGCGCCAGCAGACCCCCGACTAGCGGGGGGGTTACGCAGTATTTT
cdr3_aa: CASRPPTSGGVTQYF